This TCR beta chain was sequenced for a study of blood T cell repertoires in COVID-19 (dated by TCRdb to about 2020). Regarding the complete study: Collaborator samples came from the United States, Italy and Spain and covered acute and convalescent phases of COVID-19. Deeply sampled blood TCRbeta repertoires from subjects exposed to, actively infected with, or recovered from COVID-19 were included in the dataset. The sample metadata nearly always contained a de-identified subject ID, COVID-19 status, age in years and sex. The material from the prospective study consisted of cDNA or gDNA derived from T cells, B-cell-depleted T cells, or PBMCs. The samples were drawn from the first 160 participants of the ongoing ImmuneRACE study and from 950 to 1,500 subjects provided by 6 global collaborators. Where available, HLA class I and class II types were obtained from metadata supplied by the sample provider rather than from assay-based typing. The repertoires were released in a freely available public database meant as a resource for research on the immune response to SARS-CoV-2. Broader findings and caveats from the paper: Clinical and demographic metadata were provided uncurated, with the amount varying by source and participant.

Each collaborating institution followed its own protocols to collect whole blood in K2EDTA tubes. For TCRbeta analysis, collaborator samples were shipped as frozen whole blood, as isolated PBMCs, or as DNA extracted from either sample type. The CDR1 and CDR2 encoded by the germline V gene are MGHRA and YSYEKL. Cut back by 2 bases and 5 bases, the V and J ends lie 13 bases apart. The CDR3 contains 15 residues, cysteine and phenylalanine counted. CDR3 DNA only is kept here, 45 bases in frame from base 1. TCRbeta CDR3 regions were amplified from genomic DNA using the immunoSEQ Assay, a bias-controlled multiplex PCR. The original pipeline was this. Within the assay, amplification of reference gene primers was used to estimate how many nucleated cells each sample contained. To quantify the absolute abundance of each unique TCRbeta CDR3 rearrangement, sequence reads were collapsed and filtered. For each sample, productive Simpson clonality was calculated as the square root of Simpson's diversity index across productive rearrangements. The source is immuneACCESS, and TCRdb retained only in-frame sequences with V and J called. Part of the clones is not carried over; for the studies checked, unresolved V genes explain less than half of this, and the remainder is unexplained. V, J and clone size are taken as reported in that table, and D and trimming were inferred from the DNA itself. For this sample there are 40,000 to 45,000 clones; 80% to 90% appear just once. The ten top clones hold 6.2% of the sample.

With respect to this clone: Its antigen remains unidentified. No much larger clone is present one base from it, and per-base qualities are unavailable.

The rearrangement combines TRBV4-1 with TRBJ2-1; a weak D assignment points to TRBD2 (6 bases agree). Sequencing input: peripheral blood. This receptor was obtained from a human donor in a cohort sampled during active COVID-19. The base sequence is TGCGCCAGCAGCCAATGGTGGTGGGGGGACAATGAGCAGTTCTTC. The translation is CASSQWWWGDNEQFF.